This T cell receptor (beta chain) was recovered during a study of shared clonotypes between healthy human individuals. Study-wide findings and caveats: The naive CD4 repertoires of a handful of donors were compared, and approximately 5% of clonotypes were shared. Large depth notwithstanding, sorted-subset sequencing proved incomplete by rarefaction.

This CDR3 has 14 residues. Losses at the gene ends were 4 bases for V and 3 bases for J; bases not matched to a gene: 4. The germline V gene encodes CDR1 SGDLS and CDR2 YYNGEE. This clone occurred a few times. Its antigen remains unknown. CD45RO-negative, CCR7-selected cells formed the naive CD8 fraction, which excluded terminally differentiated effector memory CD45RA+ cells. Using 200 ng DNA, 30,000 or so T cell genomes, the sorted-subset replicate PCRs were run. The table came from immunoSEQ multiplex PCR; TCRdb's copy has only in-frame clones and leaves some out. The sample has about 2,100,000 clones, about 92% seen once.

This chain joins TRBV9 and TRBJ1-1; TRBD1 aligns across 9 bases. The sequenced sample was naive CD8+ T cells from PBMCs. The source is a young man in good health. Some clones in this sample may be carry-over from other donors' samples. CDR3 in amino acids: CASSSTGGDTEAFF. The CDR3 nucleotides read TGTGCCAGCAGCTCGACAGGGGGAGACACTGAAGCTTTCTTT.